This TCR beta chain was identified during a study of shared clonotypes between healthy human individuals (dated by TCRdb to between 2020 and 2021). At the level of the whole study: The cohort comprised a couple of women and a few men aged 18 to 49 years. Each donor's leukapheresis produced roughly between about 0.9 and 9.5 billion PBMCs. For each donor, three plates each were used for CD4 naive and CD4 memory, two plates were used for CD8 naive, and one plate was used for CD8 memory. The study deeply sequenced blood TCR repertoires of five healthy adults to estimate repertoire size and the extent of clonotype sharing between individuals. To increase sequencing depth and limit assay-specific biases, TCR repertoire library preparation and sequencing were carried out by different laboratories using diverse techniques. Study-wide conclusions, independent of this receptor: Sampling was limited to blood, and TCR repertoires in tissue likely differ from TCR repertoires in blood. Rarefaction of sorted-subset datasets indicated incomplete sequencing despite the large sequencing depth. Based on pairwise subsampling, the degree of clonotype sharing among donors was expected to be affected by sequencing depth. Across a handful of donors, around 5% of naive CD4, roughly 3.3% of naive CD8, roughly 2.2% of memory CD4, and 0.3% to 0.45% of memory CD8 clonotypes were shared. Larger estimated clonotype richness was generally found for naive subsets than for memory subsets. Clonotypes shared by all four sorted-subset donors showed higher generation probabilities than non-shared clonotypes. The small number of donors limited the genetic and exposure-history diversity represented.

TCR CDR3 regions were amplified from genomic DNA by multiplex PCR using the deep immunoSEQ assay. For each cell subset, the extracted genomic DNA was distributed evenly across all wells of several immunoSEQ 96-well plates, and each plate served as one replicate. For sorted subsets, each replicate PCR was loaded with 200 ng genomic DNA, equivalent to 30,000 or so T cell genomes. Purified libraries were quantified with a Qubit 3.0 fluorometer, sized on a Bioanalyzer 2100, and re-quantified with the KAPA Library Quantification kit. Every immunoSEQ 96-well plate was sequenced on a separate single-read 150-cycle Illumina NextSeq 550 flow cell. The paper's data handling went like this. Because the immunoSEQ output held only junctional sequences and lacked quality scores, the filtering could not match the filtering applied to full-length reads. To assign V/J genes and CDR3, sequences were annotated using PyIR, a Python wrapper for IgBLAST v1.9, with IMGT germline references. Reads were filtered out if the reads had weak V/J assignments (E-value above 1e-6), no CDR3, stop codons, out-of-frame junctions, or ambiguous translated residues. A V3J clonotype was defined by an identical inferred V gene, J gene, and CDR3 amino acid sequence. To compute the percentage overlap between repertoires, the number of shared unique clonotypes was divided by the size of the smaller repertoire. Three approaches were used to assess repertoire richness: RTK rarefaction, the Chao1 estimator, and Recon v2.1 estimates of unobserved clonotypes. Generation probabilities were computed with OLGA for all TCRbeta clonotypes obtained by the gDNA method from a handful of donors. The source is immuneACCESS, and TCRdb retained only in-frame sequences with V and J called. Part of the clones is not carried over; for the studies checked, unresolved V genes explain less than half of this, and the remainder is unexplained. That table gives V, J and clone size, and the DNA gave D and trimming. The sample yields roughly 2.5 million clones; roughly nine tenths were counted once. 0.14% of the sample lies in the top ten.

The donors were healthy, HIV-negative adults with no recently reported acute infections or vaccinations. Every donor was a Caucasian adult residing in Nashville, Tennessee, USA. CD4+ T cells were enriched by magnetic negative selection; naive cells were then positively selected on CD45RA, and the negative fraction formed the memory subset. After blood collection by leukapheresis, PBMCs were isolated using Ficoll-Histopaque density gradient centrifugation and then cryopreserved in the vapor phase of liquid nitrogen. Purity and quantity of every magnetically sorted T cell population were checked by analytical flow cytometry. Genomic DNA was isolated from every sorted fraction and measured by UV absorbance on a Nanodrop 2000c. According to the germline V gene (reference sequence), CDR1 reads SGHNT and CDR2 reads YYREEE. The CDR3 runs 15 amino acids, cysteine and phenylalanine included. The read is trimmed to its CDR3 DNA, 45 bases read in frame from base 1. Trimming removed 3 bases from V and 9 bases from J; the gene matches leave 9 bases unexplained.

In its sample, this clone was seen once. Its antigen has not been determined. No base quality values were provided; no much bigger clone lies one nucleotide off. The receptor comes from a man younger than 35 in good health. Rearrangement joined TRBV5-4 to TRBJ2-3; 11 bases in between match TRBD2. Sequenced: naive CD4+ T cells sorted from blood. The cell subset or site label of this sample denotes: CD45RA+ positively selected. For the CDR3, the sequence is CASSYLAGGEGTQYF. The DNA sequence follows: TGTGCCAGCAGCTACCTAGCGGGGGGTGAAGGGACGCAGTATTTT.